The 23 T cell receptor beta chains reported below all come from one sample, sequenced in a study of CD8+ T cells in alopecia areata. After isolation, RNA underwent reverse transcription to generate cDNA as the sequencing template. Measured with immunoSEQ multiplex PCR; TCRdb has only the in-frame clones, and not every one. The sample has 180,000 or so clones, approximately 65% seen once; the top ten hold about 10%. The source material was CD8+ T cells sorted from blood, sampled at week 0. All receptors come from a human donor with alopecia areata.

This chain uses TRBV6-5 with TRBJ2-7; D unresolved. Looked up from germline, CDR1 is MNHEY and CDR2 is SVGAGI. The CDR3 length is 13 residues. Trimming took 5 bases from V and 6 from J, leaving 14 bases between them. In nucleotides, the CDR3 is TGTGCCAGCAGTCCCAAAATTCTGGGCGAGCAGTACTTC. The encoded protein is CASSPKILGEQYF.

This clone was seen a few times. This chain connects TRBV29-1 to TRBJ1-2; TRBD1 might be the D (5 bases). V lost 3 bases and J 4 bases, leaving 9 bases between the germline ends. The germline CDR1 and CDR2 sequences are SQVTM and ANQGSEA. The CDR3 is 12 residues long. CDR3: CSVDSGGYGYTF. CDR3 DNA: TGCAGCGTTGACTCCGGGGGCTATGGCTACACCTTC.

This clone was detected once. The chain joins TRBV5-1 to TRBJ2-1, with 10 bases matching TRBD1. Germline CDR1 reads SGHRS; CDR2 reads YFSETQ. Germline trimming cut 4 bases from V and 2 bases from J; bases unmatched to any gene: 9. There are 17 residues in the CDR3. CDR3 sequence (DNA): TGCGCCAGCAGCCCGGAATGGGGACAGGGGCCCTACAATGAGCAGTTCTTC. Protein product: CASSPEWGQGPYNEQFF. Drawing the rest from reference TRBV5-1 and TRBJ2-1, the complete variable domain is KAGVTQTPRYLIKTRGQQVTLSCSPISGHRSVSWYQQTPGQGLQFLFEYFSETQRNKGNFPGRFSGRQFSNSRSEMNVSTLELGDSALYLCASSPEWGQGPYNEQFFGPGTRLTVL.

This chain joins TRBV9 and TRBJ1-6, with D hard to call. The V gene lost 0 bases and the J gene lost 13 bases, with 8 bases spanning the gap. The germline gives CDR1 SGDLS, CDR2 YYNGEE. The CDR3 is made up of 12 amino acids. The CDR3 DNA follows: TGTGCCAGCAGCGTAGACGGTTCCCCCCTCCACTTT. Its protein is CASSVDGSPLHF.

This clone turned up a few times. V gene TRBV29-1 combines with J gene TRBJ2-5; maybe TRBD2 (5 bases). This CDR3 region has 14 residues. V was cut by 0 bases and J by 5 bases, with 13 bases left in between. Looked up from germline, CDR1 is SQVTM and CDR2 is ANQGSEA. The CDR3 nucleotides are TGCAGCGTTGAAGATCTGGTGGGCGGGGAGACCCAGTACTTC. Protein sequence: CSVEDLVGGETQYF.

About this clone: An end of the junction does not agree with germline; a read error may underlie this. The chain joins TRBV4-1 to TRBJ2-3; 7 bases match TRBD2. The CDR3 has 18 residues. Germline lookup yields CDR1 MGHRA and CDR2 YSYEKL. CDR3 DNA: TGCGCCAGCAGCCAAGCCTGGGCCGAGCGGGGCTACACACATACGCAGTATTTT. Its translation: CASSQAWAERGYTHTQYF.

The chain couples TRBV7-9 to TRBJ1-2, with no clear D. Trimming shortened V by 4 bases and J by 4 bases, and 19 bases separated the two germline ends. This CDR3 spans 16 amino acids. Germline V gene sequence: CDR1 SEHNR, CDR2 FQNEAQ (reference sequence). In DNA, the CDR3 is TGTGCCAGCAGCTATGAGACATCTCCCTCCCTCTATGGCTACACCTTC. Amino acid sequence: CASSYETSPSLYGYTF.

The V call is TRBV7-3, the J call TRBJ2-1; 11 nucleotides align to TRBD2. CDR3 size: 17 residues. J gave up 2 bases and V 5 bases, and 8 bases lay outside the gene matches. Germline assignment: CDR1 SGHTA and CDR2 FQGTGA. The CDR3 DNA reads TGTGCCAGCAGCCCGGACGTGGGACTAGCGGCCTACAATGAGCAGTTCTTC. As protein: CASSPDVGLAAYNEQFF.

This clone was observed once. This rearrangement joins TRBV13 to TRBJ1-2; TRBD1 matches at 9 bases. Germline V gene lookup returns CDR1 PRHDT and CDR2 FYEKMQ (reference sequence). V trimming: 6 bases; J trimming: 2 bases; junction bases outside the gene matches: 4. There are 14 residues in the CDR3. CDR3 region: CASSFGTGNYGYTF. The CDR3 DNA is TGTGCCAGCAGTTTCGGGACAGGGAACTATGGCTACACCTTC. Supplemented by reference TRBV13 and TRBJ1-2, the full variable domain reads AAGVIQSPRHLIKEKRETATLKCYPIPRHDTVYWYQQGPGQDPQFLISFYEKMQSDKGSIPDRFSAQQFSDYHSELNMSSLELGDSALYFCASSFGTGNYGYTFGSGTRLTVV.

As for this clone: Other DNA sequences in the sample encode the same CDR3. This chain links TRBV9 with TRBJ1-2, with D tentatively TRBD1 (6 bases). CDR3 length: 14 residues. Trimming stripped 0 bases from V and 2 bases from J, with 8 bases between. The germline CDR1 and CDR2 sequences are SGDLS and YYNGEE. CDR3: CASSVGGANYGYTF. The CDR3 DNA reads as TGTGCCAGCAGCGTAGGGGGGGCCAACTATGGCTACACCTTC. Filled out from reference TRBV9 and TRBJ1-2, the complete variable domain reads DSGVTQTPKHLITATGQRVTLRCSPRSGDLSVYWYQQSLDQGLQFLIQYYNGEERAKGNILERFSAQQFPDLHSELNLSSLELGDSALYFCASSVGGANYGYTFGSGTRLTVV.

The genes are TRBV6-5 and TRBJ1-5, with D perhaps TRBD1 (6 bases). V was clipped by 8 bases and J by 7 bases, with 15 bases between them. Germline CDR1 MNHEY, CDR2 SVGAGI. The CDR3 consists of 13 residues. DNA for the CDR3: TGTGCCAGCTCCCTGGGGGGACACCAGCCCCAGCATTTT. It codes for CASSLGGHQPQHF.

The sample holds a few counts of this clone. The chain recombines TRBV2 with TRBJ2-5; 7 bases are a match to TRBD1. The V gene's germline CDR1 is SNHLY and CDR2 FYNNEI. The V segment lost 5 bases and the J segment 2 bases; nucleotides outside the gene matches: 8. The CDR3 sequence is 15 residues long. CDR3 nucleotides: TGTGCCAGCAGTCTTCGCGCCAGGGGGCAAGAGACCCAGTACTTC. Amino acids: CASSLRARGQETQYF.

The CDR3 nucleotides read TGTGCCTGGGGTTCCGGGATCTCAGTCGAGCAGTACTTC. This codes for CAWGSGISVEQYF. The V and J genes are TRBV30 and TRBJ2-7; a possible D gene is TRBD2 (5 bases). V shed 5 bases and J shed 6 bases, with 17 bases lying between them. CDR1 is GTSNPN, CDR2 SVGIG, per germline (reference sequence). The CDR3 is 13 amino acids.

V is TRBV13 and J is TRBJ1-2, with 10 bases that match TRBD1. The CDR3 totals 16 residues. Germline V CDR1 and CDR2: PRHDT, FYEKMQ (reference sequence). The ends lost 4 bases at V and 4 bases at J; junction bases unmatched: 9. CDR3 in amino acids: CASSSQGGTGAYGYTF. For the CDR3, the DNA is TGTGCCAGCAGCTCTCAAGGCGGGACAGGGGCCTATGGCTACACCTTC.

With regard to this clone: Since no conserved phenylalanine or tryptophan closes the CDR3, a read error is the likely cause. The V gene is TRBV4-1, the J gene TRBJ2-7; D is possibly TRBD2 (6 bases). Germline CDR1 MGHRA, CDR2 YSYEKL. The CDR3 runs 14 residues. The V end was cut by 2 bases, the J end by 6 bases, with 14 bases between. CDR3 sequence reads: CASSQPGQGGEQYL. DNA of the CDR3: TGCGCCAGCAGCCAACCGGGGCAGGGAGGCGAGCAGTACCTC.

The chain is built from TRBV27 and TRBJ2-7; D uncertain. The CDR3 has 15 amino acids. V gave up 0 bases and J gave up 0 bases, with 9 bases separating them. Germline V gives CDR1 MNHEY, CDR2 SMNVEV (reference sequence). The CDR3: CASSLSPTHSYEQYF. DNA for the CDR3: TGTGCCAGCAGTTTATCCCCGACACACTCCTACGAGCAGTACTTC.

V and J are TRBV2 and TRBJ2-7; 12 bases are shared with TRBD2. With 3 bases clipped from V and 5 bases from J, the junction kept 8 bases outside the gene matches. This CDR3 contains 16 residues. CDR1 SNHLY and CDR2 FYNNEI come from the germline V gene. The CDR3 loop reads CASSEPLAGGPDEQYF. The CDR3 DNA follows: TGTGCCAGCAGTGAGCCGCTAGCGGGGGGGCCTGACGAGCAGTACTTC.

The count of this clone is one. This chain links TRBV6-5 with TRBJ1-5; no definite D call. Germline-derived CDR1 and CDR2 are MNHEY and SVGAGI. The CDR3 spans 13 residues. V was shortened by 4 bases and J by 6 bases, with 10 bases between the two germline ends. CDR3 sequence reads: CASSSQGLQPQHF. DNA of the CDR3: TGTGCCAGCAGTTCCCAAGGTCTTCAGCCCCAGCATTTT.

J is TRBJ1-4 and V is TRBV13, with a possible D match to TRBD1 (5 bases). The ends were cut back, 8 bases at V and 6 bases at J, with 16 bases in the middle. The CDR3 totals 14 residues. Germline V CDR1 and CDR2: PRHDT, FYEKMQ (reference sequence). The CDR3 DNA sequence: TGTGCCAGCTCCACCGGGGCCGAACATGAAAAACTGTTTTTT. It yields the protein CASSTGAEHEKLFF.

In this sample, this clone turned up a few times. This chain links TRBV7-9 with TRBJ2-1, with unresolved D. This CDR3 contains 12 residues. Trimming removed 8 bases from V and 4 bases from J, with 9 bases in between. The germline CDR1 and CDR2 sequences are SEHNR and FQNEAQ (reference sequence). For the CDR3, the DNA is TGTGCCAGCTTGTCCGGGTACAATGAGCAGTTCTTC. This codes for CASLSGYNEQFF. The entire variable domain, with the rest obtained from reference TRBV7-9 and TRBJ2-1, is as follows: DTGVSQNPRHKITKRGQNVTFRCDPISEHNRLYWYRQTLGQGPEFLTYFQNEAQLEKSRLLSDRFSAERPKGSFSTLEIQRTEQGDSAMYLCASLSGYNEQFFGPGTRLTVL.

In regard to this clone: The same CDR3 is also encoded by other DNA sequences in this sample. This rearrangement joins TRBV20-1 to TRBJ2-1; D call uncertain. CDR1 and CDR2 from the germline V gene are DFQATT and SNEGSKA (reference sequence). With 5 bases removed from V and 1 base from J, the gap between germline ends came to 3 bases. This CDR3 spans 11 amino acids. CDR3 loop: CSAPSYNEQFF. CDR3 DNA sequence: TGCAGTGCTCCTTCCTACAATGAGCAGTTCTTC.

V and J are TRBV27 and TRBJ2-6; no clear D gene. The CDR3 is made up of 14 amino acids. Looked up from germline, CDR1 is MNHEY and CDR2 is SMNVEV (reference sequence). V lost 2 bases and J 4 bases, leaving 6 bases between the germline ends. The CDR3 nucleotides are TGTGCCAGCAGTTTACGGCCCGGGGCCAACGTCCTGACTTTC. It specifies CASSLRPGANVLTF.

V is TRBV30 and J is TRBJ2-6; D is ambiguous. The CDR3 extends over 14 amino acids. Trimming took off 2 bases at V and 0 bases at J, with 5 bases between the two ends. Germline values: CDR1 GTSNPN, CDR2 SVGIG (reference sequence). This chain's CDR3 is CAWSPSSGANVLTF. DNA for the CDR3: TGTGCCTGGAGTCCTAGCTCTGGGGCCAACGTCCTGACTTTC.